This T cell receptor (beta chain) was recorded in a study of blood T cell repertoires in COVID-19. Study information: T cells, B-cell-depleted T cells, or PBMCs supplied cDNA or gDNA.

Germline V lookup: CDR1 SEHNR, CDR2 FQNEAQ (reference sequence). CDR3 length equals 15 residues. V lost 1 base and J lost 9, with 16 bases in between. Seattle patients were enrolled while actively infected and followed longitudinally. As originally analysed: Nucleated cell counts were estimated from reference gene primer amplification. Clones were sequenced by immunoSEQ multiplex PCR, and TCRdb holds only the in-frame ones, with some missing. D and trimming come from the DNA, and the V and J calls and clone size come from that table. The profile shows approximately 290,000 clones, approximately 85% of them singletons.

Sequencing used peripheral blood. This chain uses TRBV7-9 with TRBJ2-1; tentatively, D is TRBD2 (5 bases). This TCR was recovered from a human donor with COVID-19, enrolled during active disease. The donor label of this sample is uncertain. CDR3 nucleotides: TGTGCCAGCAGCTTAGGGCAGACCTCCGGAGGTGAGCAGTTCTTC. Protein product: CASSLGQTSGGEQFF.